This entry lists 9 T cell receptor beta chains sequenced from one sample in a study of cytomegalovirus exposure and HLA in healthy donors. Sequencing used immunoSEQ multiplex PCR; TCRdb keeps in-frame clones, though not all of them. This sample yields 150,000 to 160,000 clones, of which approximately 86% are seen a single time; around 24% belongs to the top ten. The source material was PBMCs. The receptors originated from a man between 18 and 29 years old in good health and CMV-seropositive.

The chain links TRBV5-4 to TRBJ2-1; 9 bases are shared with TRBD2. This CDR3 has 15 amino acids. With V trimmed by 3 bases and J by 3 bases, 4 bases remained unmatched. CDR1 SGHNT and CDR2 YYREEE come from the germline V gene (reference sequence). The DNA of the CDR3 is TGTGCCAGCAGCTACAATAGCGGGAGCTACAATGAGCAGTTCTTC. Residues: CASSYNSGSYNEQFF.

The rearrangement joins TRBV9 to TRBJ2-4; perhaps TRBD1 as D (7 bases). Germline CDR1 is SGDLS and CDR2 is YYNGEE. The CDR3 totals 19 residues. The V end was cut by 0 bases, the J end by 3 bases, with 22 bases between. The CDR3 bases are TGTGCCAGCAGCGTAGGCCCTTCGGGCAGGGGGGATGGCAAAAACATTCAGTACTTC. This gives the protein CASSVGPSGRGDGKNIQYF.

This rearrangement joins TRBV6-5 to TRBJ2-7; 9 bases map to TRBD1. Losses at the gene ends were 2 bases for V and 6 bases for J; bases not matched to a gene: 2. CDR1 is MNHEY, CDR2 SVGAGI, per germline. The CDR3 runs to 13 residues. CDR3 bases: TGTGCCAGCAGTTACGACAGGGGGGTCGAGCAGTACTTC. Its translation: CASSYDRGVEQYF.

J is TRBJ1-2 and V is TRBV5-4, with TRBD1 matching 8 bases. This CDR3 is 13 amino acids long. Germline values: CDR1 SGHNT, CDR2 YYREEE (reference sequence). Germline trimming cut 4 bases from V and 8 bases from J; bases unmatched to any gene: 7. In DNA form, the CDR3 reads TGTGCCAGCAGCGCCCAGGGGGCGCGGGGCTACACCTTC. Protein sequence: CASSAQGARGYTF.

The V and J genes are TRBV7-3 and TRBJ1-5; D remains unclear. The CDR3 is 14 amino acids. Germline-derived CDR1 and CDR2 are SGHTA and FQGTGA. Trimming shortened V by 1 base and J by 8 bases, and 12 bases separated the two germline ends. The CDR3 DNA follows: TGTGCCAGCAGCTTAAGTCCGGGTTCAGAGCCCCAGCATTTT. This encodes CASSLSPGSEPQHF.

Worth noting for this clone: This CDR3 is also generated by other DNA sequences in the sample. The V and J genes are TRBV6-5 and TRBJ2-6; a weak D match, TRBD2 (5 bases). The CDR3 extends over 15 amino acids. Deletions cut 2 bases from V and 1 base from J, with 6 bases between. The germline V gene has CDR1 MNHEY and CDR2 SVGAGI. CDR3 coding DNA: TGTGCCAGCAGTTACCGGGGTTCTGGGGCCAACGTCCTGACTTTC. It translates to CASSYRGSGANVLTF.

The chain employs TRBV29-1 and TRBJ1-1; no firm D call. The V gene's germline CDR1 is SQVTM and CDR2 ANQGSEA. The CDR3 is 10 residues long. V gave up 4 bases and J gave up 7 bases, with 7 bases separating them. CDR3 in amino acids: CSVVRGEAFF. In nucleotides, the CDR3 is TGCAGCGTTGTCCGGGGTGAAGCTTTCTTT.

Written as DNA, the CDR3 is TGTGCCAGCAGCTCGAGTGGACTAGGGAGGAATGAGCAGTTCTTC. Protein: CASSSSGLGRNEQFF. The chain links TRBV7-8 to TRBJ2-1, with TRBD2 matching over 7 bases. The junction had 10 bases not matched to a gene; V was cut back by 4 bases and J by 7 bases. The germline V gene has CDR1 SGHVS and CDR2 FQNEAQ. The CDR3 sequence is 15 residues long.

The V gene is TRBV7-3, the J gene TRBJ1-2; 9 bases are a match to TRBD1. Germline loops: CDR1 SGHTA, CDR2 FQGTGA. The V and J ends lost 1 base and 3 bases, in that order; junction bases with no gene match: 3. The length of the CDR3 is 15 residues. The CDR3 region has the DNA TGTGCCAGCAGCTTAATCCGGACAGGGGACTATGGCTACACCTTC. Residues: CASSLIRTGDYGYTF.